This T cell receptor (beta chain) was recorded in a study of identical twins. TCRdb re-called the 5' RACE reads through MiXCR, storing one row per CDR3 protein. In the table there are 600,000 to 700,000 distinct CDR3 sequences, about 20% of which are singletons. The V gene's germline CDR1 is SGHDT and CDR2 YYEEEE. The germline V and J ends were trimmed by 4 bases and 5 bases, with 10 bases remaining between them. The CDR3 loop spans 14 amino acids. The sample also formed part of further work on T cells expressing NK-cell markers.

This clonotype originated in a woman between 18 and 29 years old in good health. The gene calls are TRBV5-6 and TRBJ1-6; possible D gene TRBD1, 6 bases. Sequencing input: PBMCs. CDR3 nucleotides: TGTGCCAGCAGCCGACGACAGGATAATTCACCCCTCCACTTT. Translating gives CASSRRQDNSPLHF.